This is a list of T cell receptor beta chains from one sample in a study of identical twins. One entry per CDR3 protein, called by TCRdb with MiXCR from the 5' RACE reads. The sample contains hundreds of thousands of distinct CDR3 sequences, around 12% of which appear only once. These data also featured in a second study, about yellow fever vaccine responses in identical twins.

Sequencing was carried out using PBMCs. The origin of the receptors is a woman aged 18-29 years in good health. CDR3s include the opening cysteine and the closing phenylalanine or tryptophan. The order of the fields is D gene, clone size, V gene, J gene, CDR3 protein, CDR3 DNA. A D gene is named only where the DNA matches it firmly. Only some rows state a clone size, as once, few, many or a class for expanded clones.

d_call: .; clone_size: .; v_call: TRBV9; j_call: TRBJ2-3; cdr3_aa: CASSASTSGTDTQYF; cdr3_nt: TGTGCCAGCAGCGCCTCGACCAGCGGCACAGATACGCAGTATTTT
d_call: .; clone_size: .; v_call: TRBV5-1; j_call: TRBJ2-1; cdr3_aa: CASSLIRDGYNEQFF; cdr3_nt: TGCGCCAGCAGCTTGATAAGGGATGGGTACAATGAGCAGTTCTTC
d_call: TRBD1; clone_size: .; v_call: TRBV28; j_call: TRBJ1-1; cdr3_aa: CASKTGGTEAFF; cdr3_nt: TGTGCCAGCAAGACAGGGGGCACTGAAGCTTTCTTT
d_call: .; clone_size: .; v_call: TRBV4-1; j_call: TRBJ2-1; cdr3_aa: CASSLVWSNEQFF; cdr3_nt: TGCGCCAGCAGCCTGGTTTGGAGCAATGAGCAGTTCTTC
d_call: .; clone_size: few; v_call: TRBV7-3; j_call: TRBJ2-5; cdr3_aa: CASSPGANRETQYF; cdr3_nt: TGTGCCAGCAGTCCCGGAGCCAACAGGGAGACCCAGTACTTC
d_call: .; clone_size: few; v_call: TRBV7-2; j_call: TRBJ1-1; cdr3_aa: CASTLEVSANTEAFF; cdr3_nt: TGTGCCAGCACCTTAGAGGTATCCGCGAACACTGAAGCTTTCTTT
d_call: TRBD2; clone_size: .; v_call: TRBV5-1; j_call: TRBJ2-1; cdr3_aa: CASSLAGTSGGAWFF; cdr3_nt: TGCGCCAGCAGCTTGGCCGGGACTAGCGGGGGGGCCTGGTTCTTC
d_call: TRBD2; clone_size: .; v_call: TRBV15; j_call: TRBJ2-1; cdr3_aa: CATSRDPGVAGTWGEQFF; cdr3_nt: TGTGCCACCAGCAGAGACCCAGGAGTAGCGGGGACTTGGGGAGAGCAGTTCTTC
d_call: .; clone_size: many; v_call: TRBV11-1; j_call: TRBJ2-5; cdr3_aa: CASSFTGSETQYF; cdr3_nt: TGTGCCAGCAGCTTCACAGGGTCGGAGACCCAGTACTTC
d_call: .; clone_size: .; v_call: TRBV24-1; j_call: TRBJ2-3; cdr3_aa: CATSDRSTDTQYF; cdr3_nt: TGTGCCACCAGTGATCGGTCCACAGATACGCAGTATTTT
d_call: .; clone_size: .; v_call: TRBV5-6; j_call: TRBJ2-1; cdr3_aa: CASSPGTPSSYNEQFF; cdr3_nt: TGTGCCAGCAGCCCTGGGACCCCGAGCTCCTACAATGAGCAGTTCTTC
d_call: TRBD1; clone_size: .; v_call: TRBV3-1; j_call: TRBJ2-7; cdr3_aa: CASSHFFLGQGPSYEQYF; cdr3_nt: TGTGCCAGCAGCCATTTCTTCCTGGGACAGGGGCCGTCCTACGAGCAGTACTTC
d_call: .; clone_size: few; v_call: TRBV5-5; j_call: TRBJ2-1; cdr3_aa: CASSLRTAITNEQFF; cdr3_nt: TGTGCCAGCAGCTTAAGAACGGCAATCACCAATGAGCAGTTCTTC
d_call: TRBD2; clone_size: few; v_call: TRBV5-5; j_call: TRBJ2-7; cdr3_aa: CASSSGGDSEQYF; cdr3_nt: TGTGCCAGCAGCTCCGGGGGGGATTCCGAGCAGTACTTC
d_call: .; clone_size: .; v_call: TRBV4-1; j_call: TRBJ2-3; cdr3_aa: CASSQGGGRLPADTQYF; cdr3_nt: TGCGCCAGCAGTCAAGGGGGGGGCCGCCTGCCCGCAGATACGCAGTATTTT
d_call: TRBD1; clone_size: .; v_call: TRBV7-8; j_call: TRBJ2-3; cdr3_aa: CASRRNRGETADTQYF; cdr3_nt: TGTGCCAGCAGGCGTAACAGGGGGGAGACCGCAGATACGCAGTATTTT
d_call: TRBD2; clone_size: .; v_call: TRBV4-1; j_call: TRBJ2-3; cdr3_aa: CASKIAGGADTQYF; cdr3_nt: TGCGCCAGCAAAATAGCGGGGGGGGCAGATACGCAGTATTTT
d_call: .; clone_size: .; v_call: TRBV5-1; j_call: TRBJ1-1; cdr3_aa: CASSLEWMGNTEAFF; cdr3_nt: TGCGCCAGCAGCTTGGAATGGATGGGGAACACTGAAGCTTTCTTT
d_call: TRBD1; clone_size: few; v_call: TRBV6-6; j_call: TRBJ1-2; cdr3_aa: CASRTGESGGYTF; cdr3_nt: TGTGCCAGCCGAACAGGGGAGTCTGGTGGCTACACCTTC
d_call: TRBD1; clone_size: few; v_call: TRBV5-1; j_call: TRBJ1-1; cdr3_aa: CASSPSTGPGRHPMNTEAFF; cdr3_nt: TGCGCCAGCAGCCCGTCGACAGGGCCAGGCAGGCACCCCATGAACACTGAAGCTTTCTTT
d_call: .; clone_size: few; v_call: TRBV5-6; j_call: TRBJ2-1; cdr3_aa: CASSFGTFNEQFF; cdr3_nt: TGTGCCAGCAGCTTCGGGACTTTCAATGAGCAGTTCTTC
d_call: .; clone_size: few; v_call: TRBV4-1; j_call: TRBJ2-3; cdr3_aa: CASSQDGGDTQYF; cdr3_nt: TGCGCCAGCAGCCAAGATGGGGGAGATACGCAGTATTTT
d_call: .; clone_size: .; v_call: TRBV12-3/TRBV12-4; j_call: TRBJ1-1; cdr3_aa: CASAGRVTEAFF; cdr3_nt: TGTGCCAGCGCGGGAAGGGTCACTGAAGCTTTCTTT
d_call: .; clone_size: many; v_call: TRBV6-1; j_call: TRBJ2-7; cdr3_aa: CASSRTGGDSSYEQYF; cdr3_nt: TGTGCCAGCAGTAGAACGGGGGGCGACAGCTCCTACGAGCAGTACTTC
d_call: .; clone_size: many; v_call: TRBV4-1; j_call: TRBJ1-1; cdr3_aa: CASSQEGAGAMNTEAFF; cdr3_nt: TGCGCCAGCAGCCAAGAAGGGGCAGGAGCAATGAACACTGAAGCTTTCTTT
d_call: .; clone_size: many; v_call: TRBV6-1; j_call: TRBJ2-5; cdr3_aa: CASKMDSVQETQYF; cdr3_nt: TGTGCCAGCAAAATGGACTCAGTCCAAGAGACCCAGTACTTC
d_call: .; clone_size: few; v_call: TRBV20-1; j_call: TRBJ2-1; cdr3_aa: CSATGPTRSSYNEQFF; cdr3_nt: TGCAGTGCTACGGGCCCGACCCGAAGCTCCTACAATGAGCAGTTCTTC
d_call: TRBD1; clone_size: .; v_call: TRBV20-1; j_call: TRBJ1-3; cdr3_aa: CSATLQGAGNTIYF; cdr3_nt: TGCAGTGCTACCCTACAGGGGGCTGGAAACACCATATATTTT
d_call: TRBD2; clone_size: .; v_call: TRBV5-1; j_call: TRBJ2-7; cdr3_aa: CASSLGTGLAGGYEQYF; cdr3_nt: TGCGCCAGCAGCTTGGGGACAGGACTAGCGGGAGGTTACGAGCAGTACTTC
d_call: TRBD1; clone_size: few; v_call: TRBV3-1; j_call: TRBJ2-6; cdr3_aa: CASSPQFAGTGYSGANVLTF; cdr3_nt: TGTGCCAGCAGCCCACAATTTGCCGGGACAGGATATTCTGGGGCCAACGTCCTGACTTTC
d_call: .; clone_size: many; v_call: TRBV5-1; j_call: TRBJ2-5; cdr3_aa: CASSLAPGLQETQYF; cdr3_nt: TGCGCCAGCAGCTTGGCCCCTGGACTACAAGAGACCCAGTACTTC
d_call: .; clone_size: .; v_call: TRBV6-2/TRBV6-3; j_call: TRBJ1-5; cdr3_aa: CASSYVGTLNQPQHF; cdr3_nt: TGTGCCAGCAGTTACGTAGGGACCCTAAATCAGCCCCAGCATTTT
d_call: TRBD1; clone_size: many; v_call: TRBV5-1; j_call: TRBJ1-5; cdr3_aa: CASSLGQGSGDQPQHF; cdr3_nt: TGCGCCAGCAGCTTGGGACAGGGGTCGGGTGACCAGCCCCAGCATTTT
d_call: TRBD1; clone_size: .; v_call: TRBV27; j_call: TRBJ2-3; cdr3_aa: CASSIRDRVSTDTQYF; cdr3_nt: TGTGCCAGCAGTATCCGGGACAGGGTGAGCACAGATACGCAGTATTTT
d_call: .; clone_size: many; v_call: TRBV6-6; j_call: TRBJ1-1; cdr3_aa: CASSYGQNTEAFF; cdr3_nt: TGTGCCAGCAGTTACGGGCAGAACACTGAAGCTTTCTTT
d_call: .; clone_size: .; v_call: TRBV6-1; j_call: TRBJ2-1; cdr3_aa: CASSEQDGSSYNEQFF; cdr3_nt: TGTGCCAGCAGTGAGCAAGACGGTAGCTCCTACAATGAGCAGTTCTTC
d_call: TRBD1; clone_size: .; v_call: TRBV28; j_call: TRBJ2-5; cdr3_aa: CASSPLTGVGRETQYF; cdr3_nt: TGTGCCAGCAGTCCGCTTACAGGGGTAGGACGAGAGACCCAGTACTTC
d_call: .; clone_size: .; v_call: TRBV20-1; j_call: TRBJ2-3; cdr3_aa: CSARKTGKDTQYF; cdr3_nt: TGCAGTGCTAGAAAAACAGGGAAAGATACGCAGTATTTT
d_call: TRBD2; clone_size: .; v_call: TRBV9; j_call: TRBJ2-1; cdr3_aa: CASSVSGVWDNEQFF; cdr3_nt: TGTGCCAGCAGCGTTAGCGGGGTATGGGACAATGAGCAGTTCTTC
d_call: TRBD2; clone_size: few; v_call: TRBV13; j_call: TRBJ2-3; cdr3_aa: CASSARTSGWGVVTQYF; cdr3_nt: TGTGCCAGCAGCGCCAGGACTAGCGGTTGGGGAGTGGTTACGCAGTATTTT
d_call: TRBD1; clone_size: few; v_call: TRBV10-2; j_call: TRBJ2-7; cdr3_aa: CASRPGQAYEQYF; cdr3_nt: TGCGCCAGCAGGCCGGGACAGGCCTACGAGCAGTACTTC
d_call: .; clone_size: .; v_call: TRBV4-1; j_call: TRBJ1-5; cdr3_aa: CASSLSINQPQHF; cdr3_nt: TGCGCCAGCAGCCTGTCTATTAATCAGCCCCAGCATTTT